The present T cell receptor (beta chain) was sequenced within a study of T cells after yellow fever vaccination. Study results and limitations: Abundant contaminating clonotypes from the bulk population could appear in FACS-sorted repertoires. Secondary responses were weaker yet peaked faster, day 5 versus 15. The booster saw the reappearance of most primary-vaccination clones (about 95% CD4, almost 90% CD8).

This clonotype was recorded many times. Its target is not known. TCR cDNA, made by 5'RACE template switching, carried an added universal primer site and UMIs. TCRdb used MiXCR to reprocess the 5' RACE reads, holding one entry per CDR3 protein. Of 150,000 to 200,000 distinct CDR3 sequences listed, more than 9.5% are singletons. V dropped 5 bases and J dropped 6; count of bases not matched to a gene: 3. Germline loops: CDR1 SGHVS, CDR2 FNYEAQ. The CDR3 is 13 residues long. The source of this sequence is a man aged 18 to 30 who received the YFV17D yellow fever vaccine. This rearrangement joins TRBV7-6 to TRBJ2-2, with 7 positions matching TRBD1. The sample consisted of CD8+ T cells sorted from PBMCs, taken 15 days after the yellow fever booster vaccination. The CDR3 here is CASSRTGSGELFF. For the CDR3, the DNA is TGTGCCAGCAGCCGGACAGGTTCCGGGGAGCTGTTTTTT.